The next 14 T cell receptor beta chains were all read from a single sample in a study of shared clonotypes between healthy human individuals. Sequencing used immunoSEQ multiplex PCR; TCRdb keeps in-frame clones, though not all of them. The sample has more than 500,000 clones; more than 95% are singletons. The material sequenced was naive CD4+ T cells sorted from blood. Subset given: CD45RA+ positively selected. The receptor set was obtained from a woman aged 25-40 years in good health.

The chain uses TRBV5-1 and TRBJ1-2, with D maybe TRBD1 (6 bases). The CDR3 spans 11 residues. Germline CDR1 SGHRS, CDR2 YFSETQ. V dropped 4 bases and J dropped 8 bases, with 9 bases sitting between them. The CDR3, as DNA: TGCGCCAGCAGCAACAGGGCAGGCTACACCTTC. It codes for CASSNRAGYTF.

The chain joins TRBV5-4 to TRBJ2-2; 13 nucleotides line up with TRBD2. J was trimmed by 9 bases and V by 3 bases; bases with no gene match: 8. Germline-derived CDR1 and CDR2 are SGHNT and YYREEE (reference sequence). This CDR3 spans 16 amino acids. DNA of the CDR3: TGTGCCAGCAGCTCGGGACTAGCGGGATCGAGCCGGGAGCTGTTTTTT. Protein: CASSSGLAGSSRELFF.

The V and J genes are TRBV10-3 and TRBJ2-3; weak D call: TRBD1 (5 bases). V gave up 6 bases and J gave up 1 base, with 11 bases separating them. Looked up from germline, CDR1 is ENHRY and CDR2 is SYGVKD. The CDR3 runs 14 residues. CDR3 protein: CAIRGSTGTDTQYF. The CDR3 nucleotides read TGTGCCATCAGGGGATCGACAGGCACAGATACGCAGTATTTT.

This clone was recorded only once. The chain employs TRBV21-1 and TRBJ1-4; the table's D call TRBD1 went unverified against the DNA. TRBV21-1 is a pseudogene locus. The CDR3 runs 15 residues. The CDR3: CASNTPGQGPEKLFF. CDR3 DNA sequence: TGTGCCAGCAACACTCCGGGACAGGGGCCGGAAAAACTGTTTTTT.

This chain links TRBV27 with TRBJ2-1, with D unclear. This CDR3 spans 11 amino acids. Trimming cost V 5 bases and J 9 bases, with 8 bases left between them. CDR1 and CDR2 (germline): MNHEY, SMNVEV (reference sequence). Here the CDR3 DNA reads TGTGCCAGCAGTAATAGAGGTGAGCAGTTCTTC. This translates into CASSNRGEQFF.

This chain connects TRBV19 to TRBJ1-1; the D gene is possibly TRBD1 (5 bases). CDR1 LNHDA and CDR2 SQIVND come from the germline V gene (reference sequence). V was trimmed by 3 bases and J by 6 bases, leaving 17 bases between them. CDR3 length: 15 amino acids. The DNA for the CDR3 is TGTGCCAGTAGTATCTTAGCAGGGATGTTGGCTGAAGCTTTCTTT. Its translation is CASSILAGMLAEAFF. Using reference TRBV19 and TRBJ1-1 for the parts outside the CDR3, the full variable domain is DGGITQSPKYLFRKEGQNVTLSCEQNLNHDAMYWYRQDPGQGLRLIYYSQIVNDFQKGDIAEGYSVSREKKESFPLTVTSAQKNPTAFYLCASSILAGMLAEAFFGQGTRLTVV.

Concerning this clone: The same CDR3 also results from other DNA sequences found in this sample. The chain joins TRBV4-1 to TRBJ2-7; D is possibly TRBD2 (5 bases). Germline V CDR1 and CDR2: MGHRA, YSYEKL. V shed 3 bases and J shed 1 base, with 7 bases lying between them. CDR3 size: 13 residues. In DNA form, the CDR3 reads TGCGCCAGCAGCCAGGGCGGGTCCTACGAGCAGTACTTC. This encodes CASSQGGSYEQYF.

The chain couples TRBV15 to TRBJ2-5; the match to TRBD1 covers 11 bases. The V segment lost 1 base and the J segment 5 bases; nucleotides outside the gene matches: 6. Germline-derived CDR1 and CDR2 are LNHNV and YYDKDF (reference sequence). This CDR3 region has 16 residues. The CDR3 here is CATSRGLGTGGETQYF. The CDR3 DNA sequence: TGTGCCACCAGCAGAGGACTTGGGACAGGGGGGGAGACCCAGTACTTC.

The chain has TRBV28 and TRBJ2-5; the match to TRBD2 covers 8 bases. CDR1 is MDHEN, CDR2 SYDVKM, per germline. Trimming took 5 bases from V and 2 from J; bases not matched to a gene: 4. The CDR3 consists of 14 residues. CDR3 sequence: CASSRGGLQETQYF. CDR3 in DNA: TGTGCCAGCAGTCGGGGGGGGTTACAAGAGACCCAGTACTTC. The whole variable domain, remainder taken from reference TRBV28 and TRBJ2-5, is DVKVTQSSRYLVKRTGEKVFLECVQDMDHENMFWYRQDPGLGLRLIYFSYDVKMKEKGDIPEGYSVSREKKERFSLILESASTNQTSMYLCASSRGGLQETQYFGPGTRLLVL.

This sequence joins TRBV19 and TRBJ1-1; D is unclear. Trimming stripped 3 bases from V and 3 bases from J, with 11 bases between. Germline V gene lookup returns CDR1 LNHDA and CDR2 SQIVND (reference sequence). The CDR3 totals 14 residues. The CDR3 DNA reads TGTGCCAGTAGTATCCCCAGGCAGGACACTGAAGCTTTCTTT. Its protein is CASSIPRQDTEAFF.

This chain's CDR3 is CASSDNGGSYNEQFF. The DNA of the CDR3 is TGTGCCAGCAGTGACAACGGAGGCTCCTACAATGAGCAGTTCTTC. The V gene is TRBV2, the J gene TRBJ2-1; a weak D match, TRBD2 (5 bases). The ends were cut back, 3 bases at V and 0 bases at J, with 9 bases in the middle. The CDR3 runs to 15 residues. Per germline, CDR1 SNHLY and CDR2 FYNNEI.

The J gene is TRBJ2-5, the V gene TRBV10-3; weak D call: TRBD2 (5 bases). The CDR3 totals 12 residues. V dropped 0 bases and J dropped 10 bases, with 9 bases sitting between them. Germline assignment: CDR1 ENHRY and CDR2 SYGVKD. CDR3 DNA sequence: TGTGCCATCAGTGAGTCTTCGGAGGTCCAGTACTTC. It is translated as CAISESSEVQYF.

The chain uses TRBV5-8 and TRBJ1-5, with D possibly matching TRBD1 (6 bases). CDR3 length: 17 amino acids. Per germline, CDR1 SGHTS and CDR2 YDEGEE. Trimming removed 2 bases from V and 3 bases from J, with 18 bases in between. The chain's CDR3 is CASSFPPGWGPNQPQHF. The CDR3 nucleotides read TGTGCCAGCAGCTTTCCCCCGGGTTGGGGGCCCAATCAGCCCCAGCATTTT.

The table lists this clone with a count of one. The chain has TRBV28 and TRBJ1-2; possibly TRBD1 for D (6 bases). Deletions cut 6 bases from V and 1 base from J, with 12 bases between. Germline V gives CDR1 MDHEN, CDR2 SYDVKM. The CDR3 totals 14 residues. Here the CDR3 reads CASSLGGSNYGYTF. In DNA form, the CDR3 reads TGTGCCAGCAGCCTAGGGGGGAGTAACTATGGCTACACCTTC.